This T cell receptor (beta chain) was sequenced during a study of T cell responses to AZD1222 COVID-19 vaccine. Study overall: Pooling of second doses given at about 4 or about 12 weeks was done.

The method was immunoSEQ multiplex PCR; TCRdb's version includes in-frame clones alone and lacks a portion of them. The table shows approximately 150,000 clones, with approximately 90% occurring only once. V was pared by 6 bases and J by 7 bases, with 13 bases between. This CDR3 has 12 residues. Germline V CDR1 and CDR2: MNHEY, SVGAGI. Study results and limitations: The span of vaccine-associated CD4 TCRs extended across spike, with dominance at 160-218 and 743-854.

As to this clone: Antigen specificity is unknown.

Source: peripheral blood, taken on day 0 of AZD1222 vaccination. V usage is TRBV6-5 and J usage is TRBJ2-7, with D perhaps matching TRBD2 (5 bases). This receptor was taken from an adult in good health. The CDR3 sequence is CASSWERREQYF. CDR3 coding DNA: TGTGCCAGCAGCTGGGAGAGGAGAGAGCAGTACTTC.